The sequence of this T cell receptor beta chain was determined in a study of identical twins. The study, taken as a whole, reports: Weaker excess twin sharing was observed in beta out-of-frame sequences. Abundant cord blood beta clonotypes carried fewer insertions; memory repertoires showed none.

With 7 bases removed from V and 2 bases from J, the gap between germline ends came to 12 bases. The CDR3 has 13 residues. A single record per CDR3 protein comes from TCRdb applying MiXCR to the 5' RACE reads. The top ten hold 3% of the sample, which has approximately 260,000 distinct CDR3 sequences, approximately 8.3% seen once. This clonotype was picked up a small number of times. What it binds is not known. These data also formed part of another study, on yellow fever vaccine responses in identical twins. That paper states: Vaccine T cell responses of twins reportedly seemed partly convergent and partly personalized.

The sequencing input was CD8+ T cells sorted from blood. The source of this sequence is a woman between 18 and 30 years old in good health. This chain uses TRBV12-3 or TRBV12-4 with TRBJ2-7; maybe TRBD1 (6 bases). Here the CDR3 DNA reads TGTGCCAGCAAGGCAGGGGATCCCTACGAGCAGTACTTC. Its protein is CASKAGDPYEQYF.